This T cell receptor (beta chain) was recovered during a study of early T cells in non-severe SARS-CoV-2 infection. TCRdb redid the calling of the 5' RACE reads with MiXCR, one entry per CDR3 protein. The sample carries some 100,000 distinct CDR3 sequences, approximately 14% recorded once. The germline V gene has CDR1 SGHAT and CDR2 FQDESV (reference sequence). This CDR3 spans 13 amino acids. V dropped 5 bases and J dropped 10; count of bases not matched to a gene: 7. The origin of this receptor is an adult who was a healthcare worker with PCR-confirmed SARS-CoV-2 infection or an uninfected control (not recorded which). The chain links TRBV11-1 to TRBJ2-1, with 8 bases matching TRBD1. Sample: whole blood. The CDR3 is CASSISDREEQFF. The CDR3, as DNA: TGTGCCAGCAGCATCTCGGACAGGGAGGAGCAGTTCTTC.